The TCR beta chain under discussion was sequenced for a study of shared clonotypes between healthy human individuals (dated by TCRdb to about 2020). As for the study more broadly: A couple of women and a few men aged 18 to 49 years were included in the cohort. For each donor, CD4 naive and CD4 memory were each given three plates, CD8 naive was given two plates, and CD8 memory was given one plate. Leukapheresis yielded between about 0.85 and 10 billion PBMCs per donor. Different laboratories and diverse techniques were used to prepare libraries and sequence TCR repertoires, to increase sequencing depth and limit assay-specific biases. The study deeply sequenced blood TCR repertoires of about 5 healthy adults to estimate repertoire size and the extent of clonotype sharing between individuals.

Using the deep immunoSEQ assay, multiplex PCR amplified TCR CDR3 regions from genomic DNA. Extracted genomic DNA from each cell subset was distributed evenly across all wells of several immunoSEQ 96-well plates, and each plate was treated as a replicate. For sorted subsets, roughly 200 ng of genomic DNA, equivalent to roughly 30,000 T cell genomes, went into each replicate PCR. Purified libraries were quantified with a Qubit 3.0 fluorometer, sized on a Bioanalyzer 2100, and re-quantified with the KAPA Library Quantification kit. Every immunoSEQ 96-well plate was sequenced on a dedicated single-read 150-cycle Illumina NextSeq 550 flow cell. Per the authors' processing: Because the immunoSEQ output held only junctional sequences and lacked quality scores, the filtering could not match the filtering applied to full-length reads. Sequences were annotated with PyIR, a Python wrapper for IgBLAST v1.9, using IMGT germline references to assign V/J genes and CDR3. Reads were filtered out if the reads had weak V/J assignments (E-value above 1e-6), no CDR3, stop codons, out-of-frame junctions, or ambiguous translated residues. V3J clonotypes were defined by identical inferred V gene, J gene, and CDR3 amino acid sequence. Percentage overlap between repertoires was computed as shared unique clonotypes divided by the size of the smaller repertoire. Three approaches were used to assess repertoire richness: RTK rarefaction, the Chao1 estimator, and Recon v2.1 estimates of unobserved clonotypes. Generation probabilities were computed with OLGA for all TCRbeta clonotypes obtained by the gDNA method from a handful of donors. The table comes from immuneACCESS by way of TCRdb, which keeps in-frame sequences with V and J called. Part of the clones is missing from these tables; in studies checked, under half for an unresolved V gene and the rest for unknown reasons. Clone size and the V and J calls come from that table; the DNA yielded D and trimming. The sample table records about 2.2 million clones; over 85% of these occur just once. The leading ten clones occupy 1.5% to 2% of the sample.

V is clipped by 2 bases and J by 3 bases, and the sequence between their germline boundaries is 11 bases long. Via the germline V gene, CDR1 is ENHRY and CDR2 SYGVKD. Measured from the cysteine to the phenylalanine, the CDR3 is 15 residues long. The only DNA kept is the CDR3, 45 bases in frame from the first base. For the CD8 naive samples, CD45RO-negative cells were positively selected for CCR7, yielding a CD45RA+CCR7+ population from which TemRA cells were excluded. The donors were healthy, HIV-negative adults who had no recently reported acute infections or vaccinations. Every donor was a Caucasian adult residing in Nashville, Tennessee, USA. Blood was collected by leukapheresis, and PBMCs were isolated by Ficoll-Histopaque density gradient centrifugation and then cryopreserved in liquid nitrogen vapor phase. Purity and quantity of every magnetically sorted T cell population were checked by analytical flow cytometry. Genomic DNA was isolated from each sorted fraction and quantified by UV absorbance on a Nanodrop 2000c.

A remark on this clone: Its antigen is currently not known. There are no base qualities to consult, and no much larger clone falls within one base.

Broader findings and caveats from the paper: Incomplete sequencing was indicated by rarefaction of sorted-subset datasets, despite the large sequencing depth. Sharing across four donors was observed for 5% to 6.5% of naive CD4, over 3% of naive CD8, about 2.5% of memory CD4, and around 0.44% of memory CD8 clonotypes. Pairwise subsampling indicated that sequencing depth was expected to affect the degree of clonotype sharing among donors. Higher generation probabilities were observed for clonotypes shared by all four sorted-subset donors than for non-shared clonotypes. Naive subsets generally had larger estimated clonotype richness than memory subsets. Sampling was limited to blood, and TCR repertoires in tissue likely differ from TCR repertoires in blood. The genetic and exposure-history diversity represented was limited by the small number of donors.

The chain joins TRBV10-3 to TRBJ2-1, with no D gene named confidently. This receptor was obtained from a man younger than 35 in good health. Some clones in this sample may be carry-over from other donors' samples. Sequences were obtained from naive CD8+ T cells from PBMCs. Interpreted using the paper, the cell subset or site label stands for: CD45RA+CCR7+. The nucleotide sequence is given as TGTGCCATCAGTGAGGGCCGAATCGACTACAATGAGCAGTTCTTC. Translated, this is CAISEGRIDYNEQFF.